This is a list of T cell receptor beta chains from one sample in a study of blood T cell repertoires in COVID-19. Produced via immunoSEQ multiplex PCR; TCRdb's table is partial and in-frame only. Altogether about 230,000 clones are present, about 85% being singletons, with the ten largest covering less than 15%. Material for sequencing was peripheral blood. These receptor sequences come from a woman under 30 who had recovered from COVID-19. CDR3s leave out the opening cysteine and the closing phenylalanine or tryptophan.

V	J	length	CDR3
TRBV7-4	TRBJ1-4	13	ASSLVQGIGEKLF
TRBV19	TRBJ1-5	13	ASTLNRGEDQPQH
TRBV6-2/TRBV6-3	TRBJ2-1	12	ASSVQREGREQF
TRBV6-5	TRBJ2-2	12	ASQGAANTGELF
TRBV4-1	TRBJ1-2	12	ASSQDRGRAGYT
TRBV5-4	TRBJ1-1	13	ASSPSRQGNTEAF
TRBV4-3	TRBJ1-2	15	ASSKNSGGWVGYGYT
TRBV15	TRBJ1-1	12	ATSSFDRDTEAF
TRBV3-1/TRBV3-2	TRBJ2-7	13	ASSPTPSHYYEQY
TRBV19	TRBJ1-3	14	ASSSRDRVFGNTIY
TRBV28	TRBJ2-3	10	ASSLAGFAQY
TRBV30	TRBJ1-1	10	AWTGLFRLAF
TRBV9	TRBJ1-2	16	ASSVRSGTGVLDYGYT
TRBV19	TRBJ2-2	13	ASSIRSGGTGELF
TRBV14	TRBJ2-7	13	ASSQGTGPLDEQY
TRBV19	TRBJ1-1	11	ASDSTGTSEAF
TRBV6-6	TRBJ2-7	12	ASSYSEDYYEQY
TRBV27	TRBJ2-3	12	ASSLRRRSDTQY
TRBV5-6	TRBJ1-1	12	ASSLAMNQGKAF
TRBV6-2/TRBV6-3	TRBJ2-7	9	ASSSSGEQY
TRBV29-1	TRBJ2-5	12	SVGLGGRQETQY
TRBV2	TRBJ2-1	13	ASSERSSNYNEQF
TRBV11-3	TRBJ2-7	12	ASVATIYYCEQY
TRBV19	TRBJ2-7	13	ASSIRLADLDEQY
TRBV19	TRBJ1-5	14	ASSIDWGQSNQPQH
TRBV7-9	TRBJ2-1	14	ASSSRQGWIDNEQF
TRBV10-2	TRBJ2-5	14	ASRALGQGEKETQY
TRBV29-1	TRBJ2-1	10	SPLSSYNEQF
TRBV19	TRBJ2-5	15	ASTKDVSGVTPETQY
TRBV4-3	TRBJ2-7	13	ASSQDYTQGNEQY
TRBV9	TRBJ1-4	15	ASSALPGQGANEKLF
TRBV21-1	TRBJ2-1	12	ASSKARRGSRPF
TRBV4-1	TRBJ2-3	12	ASSQLTSTDTQY
TRBV18	TRBJ2-3	14	ASSPGTSGAAGGQY
TRBV5-4	TRBJ2-3	9	ASSEEYQQY
TRBV7-6	TRBJ2-3	13	ASSPTSGWGDTQY
TRBV5-1	TRBJ1-5	13	ASSLEGATNQPQH
TRBV5-1	TRBJ2-1	13	ASSAPGLAGNEQF
TRBV5-1	TRBJ1-4	13	ASSLGTGHNEKLF
TRBV12-3/TRBV12-4	TRBJ2-3	11	ASSLGVRDTQY
TRBV29-1	TRBJ2-2	13	SVEGTGVGTGELF
TRBV7-2	TRBJ2-3	12	ASSPEAYLDTQY
TRBV28	TRBJ1-2	12	ASSGRGFYYGYT
TRBV6-2/TRBV6-3	TRBJ2-7	13	ASSTGGQEAYEQY
TRBV7-2	TRBJ2-1	14	ASSLLASGSRNEQF
TRBV6-5	TRBJ2-3	12	ASSSGQRQDTQY